Following are 22 T cell receptor beta chains from one sample sequenced in a study of cytomegalovirus exposure and HLA in healthy donors. The PCR was carried out with 60 Vbeta primers and 13 Jbeta primers. The data were produced by immunoSEQ multiplex PCR, yet TCRdb's version contains in-frame clones alone and is incomplete. The table records 160,000 or so clones, just under 80% of them present only once. The sample comprised PBMCs. Receptors originate from a man between 18 and 29 years old in good health and CMV-seropositive.

V is TRBV11-2 and J is TRBJ1-4; 7 bases line up with TRBD1. The CDR3 totals 16 residues. Germline values: CDR1 SGHAT, CDR2 FQNNGV. Trimming cost V 1 base and J 5 bases; bases outside gene matches: 7. CDR3 amino acids: CASSLADRAANEKLFF. CDR3 bases: TGTGCCAGCAGCTTAGCCGACAGGGCGGCAAATGAAAAACTGTTTTTT.

The chain is built from TRBV28 and TRBJ2-5, with D possibly matching TRBD1 (6 bases). V was cut by 2 bases and J by 1 base, with 11 bases left in between. This CDR3 is built from 15 residues. From germline, CDR1 is MDHEN and CDR2 SYDVKM. Here the CDR3 DNA reads TGTGCCAGCAGTTTAGGTGGACAGCCCCAAGAGACCCAGTACTTC. This gives the protein CASSLGGQPQETQYF.

A note on this clone: The same CDR3 is also encoded by other DNA sequences in this sample. This chain connects TRBV2 to TRBJ1-1; 8 bases are a match to TRBD1. The germline gives CDR1 SNHLY, CDR2 FYNNEI. The length of the CDR3 is 13 residues. V shed 6 bases and J 5 bases; nucleotides not matched to a gene: 5. The CDR3 nucleotides read TGTGCCAGCAGACGACAGGGGAATACTGAAGCTTTCTTT. Its protein is CASRRQGNTEAFF.

The chain recombines TRBV5-1 with TRBJ2-5; possibly TRBD2 for D (5 bases). V was clipped by 3 bases and J by 2 bases, with 17 bases between them. Germline lookup yields CDR1 SGHRS and CDR2 YFSETQ. The CDR3 has 16 residues. The CDR3 bases are TGCGCCAGCAGCTACATACCTAGCCTCCGACAAGAGACCCAGTACTTC. It is translated as CASSYIPSLRQETQYF. Full variable domain (rest looked up from reference TRBV5-1 and TRBJ2-5): KAGVTQTPRYLIKTRGQQVTLSCSPISGHRSVSWYQQTPGQGLQFLFEYFSETQRNKGNFPGRFSGRQFSNSRSEMNVSTLELGDSALYLCASSYIPSLRQETQYFGPGTRLLVL.

The chain employs TRBV27 and TRBJ2-1; tentative D call: TRBD1 (5 bases). Germline V gene sequence: CDR1 MNHEY, CDR2 SMNVEV (reference sequence). The germline V and J ends were trimmed by 5 bases and 3 bases, with 5 bases remaining between them. The CDR3 runs 12 residues. The CDR3 DNA reads as TGTGCCAGCAGTAGGGGCTACAATGAGCAGTTCTTC. Residues: CASSRGYNEQFF.

The gene calls are TRBV13 and TRBJ2-7, with TRBD2 matching over 10 bases. The CDR3 extends over 16 amino acids. Germline trimming cut 5 bases from V and 4 bases from J; bases unmatched to any gene: 11. The germline CDR1 and CDR2 sequences are PRHDT and FYEKMQ (reference sequence). The CDR3 region has the DNA TGTGCCAGCAGCCCCAGAACTAGCGGGACAACTTACGAGCAGTACTTC. The encoded protein is CASSPRTSGTTYEQYF. Complete variable domain (other parts from reference TRBV13 and TRBJ2-7): AAGVIQSPRHLIKEKRETATLKCYPIPRHDTVYWYQQGPGQDPQFLISFYEKMQSDKGSIPDRFSAQQFSDYHSELNMSSLELGDSALYFCASSPRTSGTTYEQYFGPGTRLTVT.

This clone was detected once. V gene TRBV6-4 combines with J gene TRBJ2-7; tentative D call: TRBD1 (6 bases). Trimming cost V 1 base and J 3 bases, with 10 bases left between them. CDR1 and CDR2 (germline): MRHNA, SNTAGT. The CDR3 has 14 residues. CDR3 in amino acids: CASSDWDIGYEQYF. The DNA of the CDR3 is TGTGCCAGCAGTGACTGGGACATAGGCTACGAGCAGTACTTC.

The chain links TRBV7-8 to TRBJ2-7; maybe TRBD2 (5 bases). The CDR3 length is 17 residues. Per the germline V gene, CDR1 is SGHVS and CDR2 is FQNEAQ. V dropped 1 base and J dropped 0 bases, with 16 bases sitting between them. CDR3 protein: CASSLVPGERYSYEQYF. The CDR3 DNA sequence: TGTGCCAGCAGCTTAGTTCCTGGGGAGCGGTACTCCTACGAGCAGTACTTC.

The table lists this clone with a few counts. The chain employs TRBV5-1 and TRBJ2-7, with a weak D call TRBD2 (5 bases). The CDR3 length is 14 residues. CDR1 is SGHRS and CDR2 is YFSETQ in the germline V gene. V was clipped by 4 bases and J by 3 bases, with 14 bases between them. This CDR3 is CASSAGRDDYEQYF. As DNA, the CDR3 is TGCGCCAGCAGCGCAGGACGGGATGACTACGAGCAGTACTTC.

This rearrangement joins TRBV5-4 to TRBJ1-1, with TRBD1 as a possible D gene (6 bases). Germline lookup yields CDR1 SGHNT and CDR2 YYREEE (reference sequence). Trimming stripped 5 bases from V and 6 bases from J, with 17 bases between. This CDR3 region has 14 residues. The CDR3, as DNA: TGTGCCAGCAGGAGGGACATCTATTCCCCTGAAGCTTTCTTT. This codes for CASRRDIYSPEAFF. Using reference TRBV5-4 and TRBJ1-1 for the parts outside the CDR3, the full variable domain is ETGVTQSPTHLIKTRGQQVTLRCSSQSGHNTVSWYQQALGQGPQFIFQYYREEENGRGNFPPRFSGLQFPNYSSELNVNALELDDSALYLCASRRDIYSPEAFFGQGTRLTVV.

The rearrangement uses TRBV9 and TRBJ2-2; D is unclear. Trimming took off 4 bases at V and 4 bases at J, with 5 bases between the two ends. The germline V gene has CDR1 SGDLS and CDR2 YYNGEE. The CDR3 sequence is 12 residues long. The CDR3 loop is CASSSGTGELFF. The CDR3 DNA reads as TGTGCCAGCAGCTCAGGCACCGGGGAGCTGTTTTTT.

CDR3: CASSADRQGYTF. The CDR3, as DNA: TGTGCCAGCAGCGCGGACCGACAGGGTTACACCTTC. The chain couples TRBV9 to TRBJ1-2, with TRBD1 identical over 7 bases. The CDR3 is 12 amino acids. V was pared by 3 bases and J by 11 bases, with 7 bases of the junction left unmatched. CDR1 is SGDLS, CDR2 YYNGEE, per germline.

The chain recombines TRBV6-6 with TRBJ1-2; 8 bases line up with TRBD1. Per germline, CDR1 MNHNY and CDR2 SVGAGI (reference sequence). V lost 5 bases to trimming and J lost 7 bases; unmatched junction nucleotides: 12. This CDR3 has 15 amino acids. CDR3 in amino acids: CASSTPGQAAGGYTF. The CDR3 region has the DNA TGTGCCAGCAGTACACCGGGACAGGCAGCCGGTGGCTACACCTTC.

V is TRBV7-9 and J is TRBJ2-1, with 9 bases aligning to TRBD1. The germline V gene has CDR1 SEHNR and CDR2 FQNEAQ (reference sequence). Trimming cost V 4 bases and J 6 bases; bases outside gene matches: 10. The CDR3 sequence is 16 residues long. The CDR3 protein is CASSSTGTGRVNEQFF. The CDR3 DNA follows: TGTGCCAGCAGCTCGACCGGGACAGGGAGGGTCAATGAGCAGTTCTTC.

The rearrangement joins TRBV30 to TRBJ2-5, with 10 nucleotides matching TRBD1. Germline V gene sequence: CDR1 GTSNPN, CDR2 SVGIG (reference sequence). J gave up 3 bases and V 2 bases, and 9 bases lay outside the gene matches. CDR3 length: 16 amino acids. CDR3 protein: CAWSYRDRGRKETQYF. For the CDR3, the DNA is TGTGCCTGGAGTTACCGGGACAGGGGAAGAAAAGAGACCCAGTACTTC.

The gene calls are TRBV30 and TRBJ2-1; 11 bases map to TRBD2. Germline CDR1 and CDR2: GTSNPN and SVGIG (reference sequence). V shed 1 base and J 5 bases; nucleotides not matched to a gene: 7. This CDR3 contains 16 residues. The CDR3 spells CAWSDPGTSGDNEQFF. The DNA of the CDR3 is TGTGCCTGGAGTGACCCCGGGACTAGCGGTGACAATGAGCAGTTCTTC. Together with reference TRBV30 and TRBJ2-1, the CDR3 gives the full variable domain: SQTIHQWPATLVQPVGSPLSLECTVEGTSNPNLYWYRQAAGRGLQLLFYSVGIGQISSEVPQNLSASRPQDRQFILSSKKLLLSDSGFYLCAWSDPGTSGDNEQFFGPGTRLTVL.

This clone came up once. J is TRBJ2-5 and V is TRBV28; 7 bases line up with TRBD1. Unmatched junction bases numbered 1, after V lost 5 bases and J lost 1 base. There are 13 residues in the CDR3. Germline V lookup: CDR1 MDHEN, CDR2 SYDVKM. The CDR3 loop reads CASSPGGQETQYF. DNA of the CDR3: TGTGCCAGCAGTCCAGGGGGCCAAGAGACCCAGTACTTC.

V gene TRBV5-4 combines with J gene TRBJ2-7; 7 positions match TRBD1. Losses at the gene ends were 4 bases for V and 5 bases for J; bases not matched to a gene: 9. Germline assignment: CDR1 SGHNT and CDR2 YYREEE (reference sequence). The CDR3 runs to 14 residues. The CDR3 DNA reads TGTGCCAGCAGCACCCGACAGGGTCCTAACGAGCAGTACTTC. Translation gives CASSTRQGPNEQYF.

The chain links TRBV11-2 to TRBJ2-7; D possibly corresponds to TRBD2 (7 bases). Per germline, CDR1 SGHAT and CDR2 FQNNGV. The CDR3 spans 12 residues. V dropped 3 bases and J dropped 9 bases, with 12 bases sitting between them. The CDR3 here is CASSFGGRGQYF. The CDR3 DNA reads TGTGCCAGCAGCTTCGGGGGGCGGGGGCAGTACTTC.

The J gene is TRBJ2-5, the V gene TRBV27; 8 nucleotides line up with TRBD1. J lost 5 bases, V lost 1 base, and 6 bases had no gene match. In germline, CDR1 is MNHEY, CDR2 SMNVEV (reference sequence). The CDR3 covers 15 residues. The CDR3 DNA reads as TGTGCCAGCAGTTTATTTACAGGGGGTGGTGAGACCCAGTACTTC. Its translation is CASSLFTGGGETQYF.

The chain couples TRBV4-1 to TRBJ2-7; D is unclear. This CDR3 is 16 amino acids long. Trimming shortened V by 0 bases and J by 1 base, and 13 bases separated the two germline ends. CDR1 and CDR2 (germline): MGHRA, YSYEKL. The CDR3 here is CASSQDLEEKSYEQYF. DNA of the CDR3: TGCGCCAGCAGCCAAGATCTAGAGGAAAAGTCCTACGAGCAGTACTTC.

This sequence joins TRBV6-1 and TRBJ2-7; D gene ambiguous. This CDR3 spans 12 amino acids. Germline V gives CDR1 MNHNS, CDR2 SASEGT. V was shortened by 5 bases and J by 3 bases, with 8 bases between the two germline ends. The CDR3, as DNA: TGTGCCAGCAGTCGTTCCGGCTACGAGCAGTACTTC. This gives the protein CASSRSGYEQYF.